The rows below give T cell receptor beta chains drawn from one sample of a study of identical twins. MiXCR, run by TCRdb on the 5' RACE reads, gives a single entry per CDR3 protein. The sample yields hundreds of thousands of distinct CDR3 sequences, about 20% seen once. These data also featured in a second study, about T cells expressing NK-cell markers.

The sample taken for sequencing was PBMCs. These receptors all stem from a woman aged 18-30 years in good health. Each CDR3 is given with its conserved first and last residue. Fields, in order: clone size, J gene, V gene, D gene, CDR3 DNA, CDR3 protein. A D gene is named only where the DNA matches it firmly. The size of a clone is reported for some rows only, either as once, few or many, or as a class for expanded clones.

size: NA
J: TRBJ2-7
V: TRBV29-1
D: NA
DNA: TGCAGCGTTGTGCAGGCATCCTACGAGCAGTACTTC
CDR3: CSVVQASYEQYF

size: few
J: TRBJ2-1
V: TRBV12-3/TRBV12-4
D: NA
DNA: TGTGCCAGCAGTTCCGCCGATGGGACCGACAATGAGCAGTTCTTC
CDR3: CASSSADGTDNEQFF

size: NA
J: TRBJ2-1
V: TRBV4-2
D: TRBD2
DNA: TGTGCCAGCAGCCACATGGGGACGACTAGCGGTAGCTACAATGAGCAGTTCTTC
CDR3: CASSHMGTTSGSYNEQFF

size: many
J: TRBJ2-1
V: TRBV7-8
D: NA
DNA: TGTGCCAGCAGTCCGATCCAGAGCTCCTACAATGAGCAGTTCTTC
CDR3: CASSPIQSSYNEQFF

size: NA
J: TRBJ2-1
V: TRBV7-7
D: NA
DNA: TGTGCTAGCAGCTTGCGGCAGGCCGATGGTGAGCAGTTCTTC
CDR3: CASSLRQADGEQFF

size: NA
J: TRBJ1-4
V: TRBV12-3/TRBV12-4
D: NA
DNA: TGTGCCAGCAGTCGGGACACCCCGGAAAAACTGTTTTTT
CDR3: CASSRDTPEKLFF

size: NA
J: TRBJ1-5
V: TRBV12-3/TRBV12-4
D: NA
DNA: TGTGCCAGCAGTTTAGCGGCGCTACTCAATCAGCCCCAGCATTTT
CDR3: CASSLAALLNQPQHF

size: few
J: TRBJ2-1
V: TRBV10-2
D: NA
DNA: TGCGCCAGCAGGCGGGGTCGGAACAATGAGCAGTTCTTC
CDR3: CASRRGRNNEQFF

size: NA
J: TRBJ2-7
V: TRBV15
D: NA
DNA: TGTGCCACCAGCGGCAACACCTACGAGCAGTACTTC
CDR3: CATSGNTYEQYF

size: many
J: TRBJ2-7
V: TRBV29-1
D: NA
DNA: TGCAGCGTTGAGACAGGTGGAAGCTACGAGCAGTACTTC
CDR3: CSVETGGSYEQYF

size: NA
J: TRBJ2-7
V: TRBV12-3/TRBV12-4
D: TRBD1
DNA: TGTGCCAGCAGTCCGGGACAGGGGGCAATCAACGAGCAGTACTTC
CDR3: CASSPGQGAINEQYF

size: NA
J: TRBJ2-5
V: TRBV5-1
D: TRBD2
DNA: TGCGCCAGCAGCTTCACAGGACTAGCGGGTGACCAAGAGACCCAGTACTTC
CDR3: CASSFTGLAGDQETQYF

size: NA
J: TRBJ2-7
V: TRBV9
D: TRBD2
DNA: TGTGCCAGCAGCGTACGACCGGGACTAGCGAACGAGCAGTACTTC
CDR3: CASSVRPGLANEQYF

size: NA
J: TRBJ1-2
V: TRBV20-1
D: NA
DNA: TGCAGTGCTAGAGATGGGCGTGACTATGGCTACACCTTC
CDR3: CSARDGRDYGYTF

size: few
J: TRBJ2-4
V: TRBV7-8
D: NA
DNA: TGTGCCAGCAGCTTAGGGAGGGGAGCCAAAAACATTCAGTACTTC
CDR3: CASSLGRGAKNIQYF

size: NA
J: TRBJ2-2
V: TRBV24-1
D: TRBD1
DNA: TGTGCCACCAGTGATTCCTCAGGGGGCGCGAACACCGGGGAGCTGTTTTTT
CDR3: CATSDSSGGANTGELFF

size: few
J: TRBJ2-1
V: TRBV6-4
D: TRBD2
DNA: TGTGCCAGCAGTGATACCGCGGGAGCGAATAACAATGAGCAGTTCTTC
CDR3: CASSDTAGANNNEQFF

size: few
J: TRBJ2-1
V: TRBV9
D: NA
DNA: TGTGCCAGCAGCGCCCGCGTGGGGGGATCCTACAATGAGCAGTTCTTC
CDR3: CASSARVGGSYNEQFF

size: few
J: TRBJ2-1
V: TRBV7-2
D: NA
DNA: TGTGCCAGCAGCTTAGTTACTGGGCGGAGTGAGCAGTTCTTC
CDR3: CASSLVTGRSEQFF

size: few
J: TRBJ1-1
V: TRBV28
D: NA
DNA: TGTGCCAGCAGTTTCCCCTGGACTGGCTCTGAAGCTTTCTTT
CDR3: CASSFPWTGSEAFF

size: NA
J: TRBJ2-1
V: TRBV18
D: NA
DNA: TGTGCCAGCTCACCGAACGGGTTCTCCTACAATGAGCAGTTCTTC
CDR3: CASSPNGFSYNEQFF

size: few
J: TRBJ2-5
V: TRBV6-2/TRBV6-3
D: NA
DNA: TGTGCCAGTGAGGAGGGGGAGACCCAGTACTTC
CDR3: CASEEGETQYF